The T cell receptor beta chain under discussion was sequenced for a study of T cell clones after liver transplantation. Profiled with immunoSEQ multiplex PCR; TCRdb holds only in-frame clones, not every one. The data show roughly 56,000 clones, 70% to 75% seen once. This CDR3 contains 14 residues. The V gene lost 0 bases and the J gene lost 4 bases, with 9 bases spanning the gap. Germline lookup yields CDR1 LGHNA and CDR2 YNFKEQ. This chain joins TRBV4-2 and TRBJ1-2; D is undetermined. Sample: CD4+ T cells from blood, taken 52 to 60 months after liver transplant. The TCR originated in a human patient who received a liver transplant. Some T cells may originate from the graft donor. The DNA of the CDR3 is TGTGCCAGCAGCCAAGATAGTGCACTCTATGGCTACACCTTC. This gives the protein CASSQDSALYGYTF.